This TCR beta chain stems from a study of blood T cell repertoires in COVID-19. Study context: Sites in the United States, Italy and Spain provided acute and convalescent COVID-19 samples. Sample material is recorded as cDNA or gDNA derived from T cells, B-cell-depleted T cells, or PBMCs.

Patients at the Seattle site were enrolled during active infection and followed longitudinally. Original analysis: It was from reference gene primer amplification that nucleated cell counts were estimated. Data came from immunoSEQ multiplex PCR; TCRdb stores just in-frame clones and leaves some out. That table furnishes V, J and clone size, whereas the DNA furnished D and trimming. The sample includes about 260,000 clones, 91% of them seen just once. J lost 0 bases, V lost 3 bases, and 2 bases had no gene match. CDR1 is SGHRS and CDR2 is YFSETQ in the germline V gene. The CDR3 extends over 14 amino acids.

The TCR comes from a person aged 18 to 29 with COVID-19, enrolled during active disease. The V call is TRBV5-1, the J call TRBJ1-1; 7 bases fit TRBD1. Sample: peripheral blood. CDR3 in amino acids: CASSWDRLNTEAFF. The CDR3 nucleotides read TGCGCCAGCAGCTGGGACAGACTGAACACTGAAGCTTTCTTT.